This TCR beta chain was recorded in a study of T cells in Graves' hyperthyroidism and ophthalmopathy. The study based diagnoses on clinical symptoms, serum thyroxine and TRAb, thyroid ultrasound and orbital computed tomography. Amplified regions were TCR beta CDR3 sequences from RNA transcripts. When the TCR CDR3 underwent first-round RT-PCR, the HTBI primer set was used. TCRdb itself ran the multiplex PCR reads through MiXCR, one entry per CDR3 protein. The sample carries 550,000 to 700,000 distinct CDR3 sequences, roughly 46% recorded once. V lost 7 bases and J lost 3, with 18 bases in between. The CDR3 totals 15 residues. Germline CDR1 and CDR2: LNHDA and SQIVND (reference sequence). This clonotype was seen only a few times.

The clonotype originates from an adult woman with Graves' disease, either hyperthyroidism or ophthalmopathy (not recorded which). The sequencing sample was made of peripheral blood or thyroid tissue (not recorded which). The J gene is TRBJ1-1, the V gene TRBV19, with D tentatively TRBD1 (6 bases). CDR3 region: CASTNVLGGDTEAFF. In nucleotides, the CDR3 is TGTGCCAGTACCAACGTCCTAGGGGGGGACACTGAAGCTTTCTTT.